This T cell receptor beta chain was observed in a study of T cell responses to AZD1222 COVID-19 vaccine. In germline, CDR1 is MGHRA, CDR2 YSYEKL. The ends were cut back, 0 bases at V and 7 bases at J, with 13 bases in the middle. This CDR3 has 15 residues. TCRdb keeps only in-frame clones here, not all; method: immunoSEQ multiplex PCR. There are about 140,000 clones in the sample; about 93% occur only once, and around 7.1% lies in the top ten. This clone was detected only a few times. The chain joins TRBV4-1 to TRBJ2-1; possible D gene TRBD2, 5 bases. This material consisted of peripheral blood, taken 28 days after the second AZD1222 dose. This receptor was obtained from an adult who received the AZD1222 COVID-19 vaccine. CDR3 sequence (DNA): TGCGCCAGCAGCCAAGAAATGCTACTAGGGAATGAGCAGTTCTTC. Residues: CASSQEMLLGNEQFF.